The entry below describes one T cell receptor (beta chain). As yet, its antigen is unknown. Clones were read by immunoSEQ multiplex PCR, and TCRdb kept only the in-frame ones, dropping some. This sample has more than 100,000 clones; 95% occur once, and the top ten carry more than 2.5%. This sample was included in a study of graft-versus-host responses after intestinal transplantation. On the study more broadly: Multivisceral, liver-intestinal, or isolated intestinal grafts went to recipients. Induction with anti-thymocyte globulin, then tacrolimus and steroids for around three years, was given to all recipients.

Study results and limitations: There were GvH clones found in recipient marrow, and some of them appeared first in ileum or blood.

This clonotype was sampled from a human donor who received an intestinal transplant. Specimen: unstimulated CD8+ T cells sorted from spleen or lymph node cells, collected before intestinal transplant.

CDR3 sequence (DNA): TGTGCCAGTACCGCGACCGGGACTAGCGGTTACAATGAGCAGTTCTTC. It codes for CASTATGTSGYNEQFF. The rearrangement links TRBV19 to TRBJ2-1; 11 bases agree with TRBD2. This CDR3 has 16 residues. V lost 7 bases, J lost 4 bases, and 9 bases stayed unmatched. Germline V gene lookup returns CDR1 LNHDA and CDR2 SQIVND (reference sequence). The entire variable domain, with the rest obtained from reference TRBV19 and TRBJ2-1, is as follows: DGGITQSPKYLFRKEGQNVTLSCEQNLNHDAMYWYRQDPGQGLRLIYYSQIVNDFQKGDIAEGYSVSREKKESFPLTVTSAQKNPTAFYLCASTATGTSGYNEQFFGPGTRLTVL.